This T cell receptor beta chain was sequenced for a study of T cell repertoires in cytomegalovirus infection. TCRdb passed the reads through MiXCR, listing each CDR3 protein once. The top ten clones hold roughly an eighth of a sample with just under 550,000 distinct CDR3 sequences, 26% of them seen once. Germline V CDR1 and CDR2: SEHNR, FQNEAQ (reference sequence). With 7 bases clipped from V and 7 bases from J, the junction kept 15 bases outside the gene matches. The CDR3 has 16 residues. Sample: PBMCs. The source is a human donor in good health (CMV status not recorded). Some clones in this sample may be carry-over from other donors' samples. V and J are TRBV7-9 and TRBJ2-7; 11 nucleotides match TRBD2. In DNA form, the CDR3 reads TGTGCCAGCAACCTACGGGGACTAGCGGAACCCCGTGAGCAGTACTTC. The encoded protein is CASNLRGLAEPREQYF.